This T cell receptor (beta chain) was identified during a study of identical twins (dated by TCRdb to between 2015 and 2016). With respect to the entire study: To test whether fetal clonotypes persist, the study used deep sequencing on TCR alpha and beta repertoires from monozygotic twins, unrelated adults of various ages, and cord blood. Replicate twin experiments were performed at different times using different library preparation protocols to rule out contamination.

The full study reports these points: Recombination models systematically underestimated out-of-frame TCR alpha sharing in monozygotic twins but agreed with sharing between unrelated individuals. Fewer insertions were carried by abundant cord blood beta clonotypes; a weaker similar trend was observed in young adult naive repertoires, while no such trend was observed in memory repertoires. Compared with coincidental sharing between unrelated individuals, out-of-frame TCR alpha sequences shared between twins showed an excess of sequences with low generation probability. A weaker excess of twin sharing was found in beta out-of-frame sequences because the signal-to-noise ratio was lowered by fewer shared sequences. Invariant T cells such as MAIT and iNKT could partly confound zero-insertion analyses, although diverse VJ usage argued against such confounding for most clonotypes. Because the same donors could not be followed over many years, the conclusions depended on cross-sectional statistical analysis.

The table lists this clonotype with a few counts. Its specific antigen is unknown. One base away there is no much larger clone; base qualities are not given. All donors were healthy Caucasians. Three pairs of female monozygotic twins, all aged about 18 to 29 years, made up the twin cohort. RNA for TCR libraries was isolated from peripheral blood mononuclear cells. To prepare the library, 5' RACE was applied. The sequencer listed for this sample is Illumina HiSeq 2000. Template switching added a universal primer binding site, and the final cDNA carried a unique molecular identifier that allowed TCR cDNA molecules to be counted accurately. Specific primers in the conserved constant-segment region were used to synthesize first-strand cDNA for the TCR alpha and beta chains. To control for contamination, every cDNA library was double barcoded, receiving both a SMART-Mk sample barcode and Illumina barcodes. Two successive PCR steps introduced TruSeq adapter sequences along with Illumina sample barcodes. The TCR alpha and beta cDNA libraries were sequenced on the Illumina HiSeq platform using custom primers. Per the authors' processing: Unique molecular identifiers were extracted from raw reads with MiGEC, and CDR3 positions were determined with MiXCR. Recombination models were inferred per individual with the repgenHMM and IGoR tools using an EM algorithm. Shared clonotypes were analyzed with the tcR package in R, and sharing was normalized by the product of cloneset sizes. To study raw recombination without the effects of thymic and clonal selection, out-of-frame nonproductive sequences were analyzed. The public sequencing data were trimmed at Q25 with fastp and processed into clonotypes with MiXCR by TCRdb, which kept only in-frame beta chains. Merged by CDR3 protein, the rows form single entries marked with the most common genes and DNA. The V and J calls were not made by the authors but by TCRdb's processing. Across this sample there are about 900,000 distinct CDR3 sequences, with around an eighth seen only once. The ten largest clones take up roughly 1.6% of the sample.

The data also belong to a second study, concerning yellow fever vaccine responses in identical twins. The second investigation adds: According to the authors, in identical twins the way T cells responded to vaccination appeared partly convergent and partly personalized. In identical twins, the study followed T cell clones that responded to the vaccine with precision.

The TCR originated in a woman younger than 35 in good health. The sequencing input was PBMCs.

The CDR3 reads as follows: CASSMTTSGGGNIQYF. The DNA is as follows: TGTGCCAGCAGCATGACTACTAGCGGGGGGGGAAACATTCAGTACTTC. The rearranged segments are TRBV11-2 and TRBJ2-4; 13 bases in between match TRBD2. The CDR3 has 16 amino acids, counting the end cysteine and phenylalanine. Just the 48-base CDR3 DNA is kept, in frame starting at base 1. Via the germline V gene, CDR1 is SGHAT and CDR2 FQNNGV. Here V drops 5 bases and J drops 6 bases, and the junction holds 7 bases not matched to any gene.